The 14 T cell receptor beta chains presented below share a single source sample, sequenced in a study of monozygotic twins with inflammatory bowel disease. TCRdb reprocessed the 5' RACE reads; each CDR3 protein has one entry and no DNA is given. This sample contains hundreds of thousands of distinct CDR3 sequences. The source material was blood. The origin of the receptors is a human donor with ulcerative colitis or Crohn's disease, or a healthy co-twin of an affected twin (not recorded which).

The chain recombines TRBV3-1 with TRBJ2-1; the TRBD1 assignment by TCRdb is unverifiable without DNA. The CDR3 covers 15 residues. Per germline, CDR1 LGHDT and CDR2 YNNKEL (reference sequence). The CDR3 sequence is CASSQVVAGTNEQFF.

The chain uses TRBV29-1 and TRBJ2-2; no DNA is available, so the TRBD2 call from TCRdb remains unchecked. This CDR3 comprises 16 residues. Per the germline V gene, CDR1 is SQVTM and CDR2 is ANQGSEA. This chain's CDR3 is CSVEGLAGDNTGELFF.

V is TRBV5-4 and J is TRBJ2-2; TCRdb's assignment of TRBD1 cannot be checked, as there is no DNA. The CDR3 contains 16 residues. Germline V lookup: CDR1 SGHNT, CDR2 YYREEE (reference sequence). CDR3 residues: CASSRLQGTNTGELFF.

V usage is TRBV11-2 and J usage is TRBJ2-5. The CDR3 sequence is 14 residues long. Germline CDR1 reads SGHAT; CDR2 reads FQNNGV. The CDR3 region is CASSLVLGQETQYF.

J is TRBJ2-6 and V is TRBV20-1; the D gene TCRdb calls, TRBD2, cannot be checked with no DNA. The germline V gene encodes CDR1 DFQATT and CDR2 SNEGSKA (reference sequence). This CDR3 comprises 21 residues. The CDR3 is CSARGLAGGQGPYSGANVLTF.

The rearrangement links TRBV2 to TRBJ2-5. Per the germline V gene, CDR1 is SNHLY and CDR2 is FYNNEI. This CDR3 contains 13 residues. This chain's CDR3 is CASSWGAQETQYF.

The chain couples TRBV20-1 to TRBJ2-3; TCRdb selects TRBD2, and the lack of DNA leaves this call unchecked. The CDR3 is made up of 15 amino acids. Germline V gives CDR1 DFQATT, CDR2 SNEGSKA (reference sequence). The CDR3: CSARDGGSGTDTQYF.

This chain connects TRBV20-1 to TRBJ2-3; TCRdb indicates TRBD2, and absent DNA this call remains unverified. CDR1 is DFQATT and CDR2 is SNEGSKA in the germline V gene (reference sequence). This CDR3 spans 13 amino acids. The CDR3 region is CSEALEGGLKQYF.

The genes are TRBV9 and TRBJ2-1; TCRdb outputs TRBD1, but without DNA this stays unchecked. This CDR3 has 15 residues. Germline loops: CDR1 SGDLS, CDR2 YYNGEE. This CDR3 is CASSVGGLHHNEQFF. Full variable domain (rest looked up from reference TRBV9 and TRBJ2-1): DSGVTQTPKHLITATGQRVTLRCSPRSGDLSVYWYQQSLDQGLQFLIQYYNGEERAKGNILERFSAQQFPDLHSELNLSSLELGDSALYFCASSVGGLHHNEQFFGPGTRLTVL.

This chain uses TRBV28 with TRBJ2-2; TCRdb indicates TRBD1, and absent DNA this call remains unverified. Germline-derived CDR1 and CDR2 are MDHEN and SYDVKM. The CDR3 is 15 amino acids. The CDR3: CASSLMAAGGWELFF.

This chain links TRBV28 with TRBJ2-4. The CDR3 runs 13 residues. Germline loops: CDR1 MDHEN, CDR2 SYDVKM. The CDR3 is CASSKSDANIQYF.

This sequence joins TRBV5-6 and TRBJ2-3; without DNA, the TCRdb call of TRBD1 cannot be checked. This CDR3 spans 16 amino acids. Germline loops: CDR1 SGHDT, CDR2 YYEEEE. The CDR3 spells CASSLVGGLATDTQYF.

The genes are TRBV5-1 and TRBJ1-5; TCRdb selects TRBD1, and the lack of DNA leaves this call unchecked. Germline CDR1 reads SGHRS; CDR2 reads YFSETQ. The CDR3 is 14 amino acids. CDR3 region: CASSLSGDNQPQHF.

This chain uses TRBV2 with TRBJ1-1; checking the TCRdb D call of TRBD1 is not possible without DNA. CDR1 is SNHLY and CDR2 is FYNNEI in the germline V gene. The CDR3 loop spans 15 amino acids. The chain's CDR3 is CASSKDRSRNTEAFF.